The present entry profiles one TCR beta chain with its context. What antigen it recognizes has not been identified. No DNA is shown, since the ends of the CDR3 on it are uncertain; the CDR3 is the one TCRdb lists. The cohort comprised some 680 healthy bone marrow donors. Cohort members were all nominally healthy when sampled, although unrecorded immune exposures were likely present. The donor tested CMV seropositive and was one of the 289 seropositive cohort members. Each donor provided a peripheral blood sample, and peripheral blood mononuclear cells were used for TCR beta sequencing. The Qiagen DNeasy Blood Extraction Kit was used to extract genomic DNA from the blood cell samples. This sample stems from a study of cytomegalovirus exposure and HLA in healthy donors (dated by TCRdb to 2017 to 2019). With respect to the entire study: In an earlier analysis of some 550 of the donors, under 300 Gb of sequence data and just under 120 million unique TCR beta sequences from 150 million to 200 million T cells were reported. About 330 gigabases of sequencing data and roughly 81 million unique TCR sequences made up an early release that covered around 640 HLA-typed donors. Of the 300 to 450 genotyped donors, over 80% were placed in the genetic ancestry cluster associated with self-reported Caucasian donors. The study aimed to test whether signatures of past pathogen exposure could be identified by cataloging public T cell receptors. Using immunosequencing, the study profiled T cell repertoires from around 680 subjects and related those repertoires to cytomegalovirus serostatus. Along with the roughly 610-subject first cohort, a separate validation cohort of over a hundred different subjects was used. High-throughput TCR immunosequencing, statistical association of individual TCRs with disease status, and machine learning were combined to predict cytomegalovirus infection status. To study patterns of TCR occurrence, a later analysis re-analyzed previously published TCR beta repertoires from hundreds of donors and added high-resolution HLA genotyping. In the later analysis, no new phenotypic data were used to find candidate immune exposures; instead, reliance was placed on TCR beta sequences and their occurrence across donors. In an earlier analysis of 587 of the donors, high-throughput TCR beta sequencing was used to judge whether each TCR beta V gene segment behaved as functional or pseudogenic. Donor age, sex, ethnicity and CMV serostatus were collected together with the repertoire data. A later genetic analysis took genome-wide SNP genotypes for about 60% of the roughly 670 donors and used that subset as a discovery cohort. Every discovery cohort repertoire had been produced on one sequencing platform. Both class I and class II loci were covered by HLA typing, at four-digit resolution. The number of typed donors differed by locus: about 629-640 for A, B, C, DRB1 and DQB1; approximately 520 for DQA1; approximately 600 for DPA1; and roughly 470 for DPB1. A handful of DR-DQ haplotypes were handled as single units for association and clustering because linkage in the cohort was strong. Among several hundred genotyped donors of the cohort, an average of about 220,000 unique TCR beta nucleotide sequences was sequenced per donor, of which roughly 17% were non-productive.

Libraries were made using the immunoSEQ multiplex PCR assay. A mixture of 60 forward primers for TCR Vbeta segments and 13 reverse primers for TCR Jbeta segments was used in the multiplex PCR. The CDR3 region of rearranged TCR beta genes was amplified from genomic DNA with a multiplex PCR assay. The Illumina HiSeq System was used to sequence the amplified TCR beta libraries as 87-base-pair reads. The original pipeline was this. A later analysis tallied 75 million to 85 million unique TCR beta chains across the 600 to 700 repertoires, and approximately 12 million of those chains were shared by two or more donors. Raw reads were error-corrected and collapsed into unique sequences by a nearest-neighbor algorithm in which closely related sequences were merged to remove PCR and sequencing errors. Alignment of CDR3 sequences to IMGT reference sequences was used to assign V, D and J gene segments. Each retained sequence needed at least a six-nucleotide match to both a V gene segment and a J gene segment. Rearrangements were classified as productive when the CDR3 lacked stop codons and remained in frame with V and J, and all other rearrangements were classified as non-productive. Following IMGT convention, CDR3 was defined as the stretch from the second conserved V-encoded cysteine up to the conserved J-encoded phenylalanine. The earlier analysis of some 550 of the donors excluded any sequence lacking an unambiguous match to a single V gene segment. An earlier analysis of 587 of the donors called V segments functional above 56.7% productive rearrangements and segregating when the between-donor standard deviation exceeded 5%. A statistical classification framework was developed to diagnose cytomegalovirus status using the catalog of TCR beta chain sequences. V and J gene assignment, in a later analysis, came from comparing TCR nucleotide sequences with IMGT/GENE-DB human TR gene sequences. Using the TCRdist pipeline, a later analysis assigned CDR3 sequences along with most-parsimonious VDJ recombination scenarios. In a later analysis, each TCR beta chain was defined by its CDR3 amino acid sequence together with its V-gene family, and reads lacking a unique V-gene family were excluded. To address suspected cross-contamination and a sequencing artifact, a later analysis removed several hundred highly shared, low-generation-probability nucleotide sequences. A later analysis calculated a clonal expansion index for each public chain from normalized within-repertoire ranks of inferred template counts. A later analysis computed generation probabilities with a VDJ recombination model fitted to out-of-frame rearrangements, and checked the results against IGoR. A later analysis scored TCR-TCR, TCR-HLA and TCR-CMV co-occurrence with hypergeometric tests, applying a repertoire-size bias correction to TCR pairs. False discovery rates were estimated in a later analysis by permuting HLA or CMV assignments 20 times. In a later analysis, co-occurring TCRs were grouped using DBSCAN, and TCRdist sequence similarity was added for clustering within HLA-allele-positive subsets. For co-occurrence clustering, repertoires with fewer than 30,000 or more than 120,000 public chains were excluded, along with a handful of repertoires with anomalous nucleotide sharing. In TCRdb, the immuneACCESS table is reduced to in-frame sequences with V and J assigned. These tables do not hold every clone; where another copy was compared, an unresolved V gene accounts for under half, and the others remain unexplained. The DNA was the basis for D and trimming; V, J and clone size are from that table. The sample contains roughly 150,000 clones, roughly 80% of them found a single time. Of the sample, roughly 12% falls within the top ten clones.

On the study overall, not on this receptor specifically: Correlated functional status among segregating V segments might be attributable to linkage disequilibrium, but an unknown experimental factor could not be ruled out. At a false discovery rate of 0.05, a later analysis linked 15,000 to 20,000 TCR beta sequences to specific HLA alleles. The cohort was sequenced for TCR beta chains only, and without alpha or paired-chain data the features that could be detected were limited. Because the 87-base-pair reads could not distinguish some IMGT-functional V segments, including TRBV6-2 and TRBV6-3, those segments were excluded. For the cohort, immune exposure information was limited to CMV serostatus. The study listed over 150 TCR beta chains as associated with cytomegalovirus. Strong co-occurrence of HLA alleles, especially DR and DQ, made assigning TCR associations to individual alleles difficult. A further reported finding was that TCR beta sequences accurately predicted the HLA-A and HLA-B alleles for most subjects in the first cohort. A later genetic analysis reported fewer N-insertions in productive TCRs among donors in an Asian-associated ancestry cluster than the roughly 650-donor mean. The presence/absence analyses assumed that sequencing depth was roughly uniform across donors, and that assumption may not be true. The authors suggested that the approach could potentially be generalized to other disease states and immunological phenotypes. While some public TCRs were present in many individuals, most TCR sequences turned up only very rarely across donors. The classifier was reported to diagnose cytomegalovirus status with high specificity and sensitivity in both the original cohort and the validation cohort. In a later analysis, most CMV-associated TCR beta chains were found to appear HLA-restricted, with HLA associations seemingly driven largely by CMV exposure. A group of highly shared sequence variants was considered likely to be a technical artifact of the sequencing pipeline. A later analysis reported that several top co-occurrence clusters appeared linked to parvovirus B19, influenza, CMV and Epstein-Barr virus. An earlier analysis of several hundred of the donors showed that most TCR beta V segments appeared in productive rearrangements either about 87% or about 30% of the time, which broadly matched IMGT annotations. Three of the identified cytomegalovirus-associated TCR beta chains were confirmed in vitro to be specific for cytomegalovirus antigens. The earlier analysis of about 600 of the donors excluded roughly 17 rarely observed V segments, including chromosome 9 orphons, because counts were too low. In a later analysis, HLA-associated TCR beta chains showed more clonal expansion and lower generation probabilities than non-associated chains that were equally common. A later analysis found that TCR association rates varied across HLA loci, with DRB1 alleles showing the most associated TCRs and HLA-C alleles the fewest. An association between a missense DCLRE1C variant and V-gene and J-gene trimming of TCR beta chains was found in a later genetic analysis and replicated in an independent cohort. Because HLA typing was unavailable for some donors at each locus, only the typed subset was used in association tests.

The CDR3 starts with the cysteine, ends with the phenylalanine, and has 13 residues. Based on the germline V gene (reference sequence), the CDR1 and CDR2 sequences are MNHEY and SMNVEV. The sequence derives from a man aged 18-30 years in good health and CMV-seropositive. This chain is built from TRBV27 and TRBJ1-1; TRBD1, the table's D call, was not compared with the DNA. Sequencing input: PBMCs. CDR3 protein: CASSFGAGTGSIF.